The rows below give T cell receptor beta chains drawn from one sample of a study of cytomegalovirus exposure and HLA in healthy donors. Produced via immunoSEQ multiplex PCR; TCRdb's table is partial and in-frame only. The table records roughly 68,000 clones, around 89% of them present only once. Sequenced material: PBMCs. These receptors originate from a woman aged 18-29 years in good health and CMV-seronegative. CDR3s include the opening cysteine and the closing phenylalanine or tryptophan. Fields, in order: V gene, CDR3 protein.

>TRBV5-8
CASSLVFGSGANVLTF
>TRBV5-1
CASSLGSGTGDAEAFF
>TRBV30
CASQNRTSGISLFF
>TRBV2
CASSIDRAYEQYF
>TRBV7-2
CASSDTLAGSYEQYF
>TRBV7-2
CASSLTGGVYGYTF
>TRBV4-2
CASSQETPVLAGTYEQYF
>TRBV9
CASSPAGTGRIWQFF
>TRBV25-1
CASSVPGHRNTEAFF
>TRBV30
CAWILPGGTGTEAFF
>TRBV7-2
CASSLGTGLNSPLHF
>TRBV2
CASSETGVGANVLTF
>TRBV19
CASSIGGGTDTQYF
>TRBV9
CASSPLGGGIDEQYF